The rows below give T cell receptor beta chains drawn from one sample of a study of CD8+ T cells in alopecia areata. TCRdb's copy holds only in-frame clones and misses some; the assay was immunoSEQ multiplex PCR. The repertoire holds 150,000 to 200,000 clones, with 53% as singletons. The starting material was CD8+ T cells sorted from blood, obtained at week 24, from a patient treated with tofacitinib. The source of these receptors is a human donor with alopecia areata. The CDR3 runs from the conserved cysteine through the conserved F or W. The D gene is left open where the match is weak. The size entry is marked missing in some rows and otherwise reads once, few, many or a size class.

D: TRBD1
size: few
J: TRBJ1-5
V: TRBV19
DNA: TGTGCCAGTAGTACTTCCGGGACAGGGTGGAATCAGCCCCAGCATTTT
CDR3: CASSTSGTGWNQPQHF

D: TRBD1
size: few
J: TRBJ1-2
V: TRBV5-1
DNA: TGCGCCAGCAGCTTGAGAGGGACAGGGTTCCCCTATGGCTACACCTTC
CDR3: CASSLRGTGFPYGYTF

D: NA
size: NA
J: TRBJ2-7
V: TRBV27
DNA: TGTGCCAGCAGCTATTCAATGACGGGCTACGAGCAGTACTTC
CDR3: CASSYSMTGYEQYF

D: NA
size: few
J: TRBJ1-5
V: TRBV29-1
DNA: TGCAGCGTTGGTCGTGGTTGGAGGGGGGGCAATCAGCCCCAGCATTTT
CDR3: CSVGRGWRGGNQPQHF

D: TRBD1
size: NA
J: TRBJ1-6
V: TRBV6-1
DNA: TGTGCCAGCAGTGAAGACGGACAGGTTAATTCACCCCTCCACTTT
CDR3: CASSEDGQVNSPLHF

D: NA
size: NA
J: TRBJ2-2
V: TRBV11-2
DNA: TGTGCCAGCAGCTTAAAGAGAAACACCGGGGAGCTGTTTTTT
CDR3: CASSLKRNTGELFF

D: NA
size: few
J: TRBJ1-6
V: TRBV9
DNA: TGTGCCAGCAGCGCCGACGAGGACTACTATAATTCACCCCTCCACTTT
CDR3: CASSADEDYYNSPLHF

D: NA
size: NA
J: TRBJ1-2
V: TRBV7-9
DNA: TGTGCCAGCAGCTTAGGGGGTCTGGGCTACACCTTC
CDR3: CASSLGGLGYTF

D: NA
size: NA
J: TRBJ1-1
V: TRBV7-6
DNA: TGTGCCAGCAGTCCCGACCACACTGAAGCTTTCTTT
CDR3: CASSPDHTEAFF

D: NA
size: NA
J: TRBJ2-1
V: TRBV7-9
DNA: TGTGCCAGCAGCAAGTTTTCGGGGGGCAGTGAGCAGTTCTTC
CDR3: CASSKFSGGSEQFF

D: NA
size: NA
J: TRBJ2-4
V: TRBV9
DNA: TGTGCCAGCAGCGCACCGGGTGGGACGGATGGATGGGACATTCAGTACTTC
CDR3: CASSAPGGTDGWDIQYF

D: NA
size: NA
J: TRBJ1-2
V: TRBV15
DNA: TGTGCCACCAGCCCCTATGTTGTGGGGAACTATGGCTACACCTTC
CDR3: CATSPYVVGNYGYTF

D: TRBD2
size: many
J: TRBJ2-7
V: TRBV19
DNA: TGTGCCAGTAGTCCCAGCGGGGGGAACGAGCAGTACTTC
CDR3: CASSPSGGNEQYF

D: TRBD2
size: NA
J: TRBJ2-5
V: TRBV25-1
DNA: TGTGCCAGCACGGGGGGGCCGGGAGAGACCCAGTACTTC
CDR3: CASTGGPGETQYF

D: NA
size: few
J: TRBJ1-1
V: TRBV5-6
DNA: TGTGCCAGCAGCTTCAGCCTTGACACTGAAGCTTTCTTT
CDR3: CASSFSLDTEAFF

D: NA
size: NA
J: TRBJ2-2
V: TRBV25-1
DNA: TGTGCCTCAGCAGTTAGCGGGGAGCTGTTTTTT
CDR3: CASAVSGELFF

D: TRBD1
size: few
J: TRBJ2-7
V: TRBV7-9
DNA: TGTGCCAGCAGCTTGACAGGGGGCGAGCAGTACTTC
CDR3: CASSLTGGEQYF

D: TRBD1
size: once
J: TRBJ2-4
V: TRBV2
DNA: TGTGCCAGCAAACCAGGGGGTGGGGCTACCGCCAAAAACATTCAGTACTTC
CDR3: CASKPGGGATAKNIQYF

D: NA
size: NA
J: TRBJ2-7
V: TRBV5-1
DNA: TGCGCCAGCAAGTCGGGTGGGGAGCAGTACTTC
CDR3: CASKSGGEQYF

D: NA
size: few
J: TRBJ1-2
V: TRBV20-1
DNA: TGCAGTGCTGGGCGGGGTCGCGGCTACACCTTC
CDR3: CSAGRGRGYTF

D: NA
size: NA
J: TRBJ1-6
V: TRBV9
DNA: TGTGCCAGCAGCTGGCAGGGGACATTGGATTCACCCCTCCACTTT
CDR3: CASSWQGTLDSPLHF

D: TRBD2
size: NA
J: TRBJ2-3
V: TRBV6-4
DNA: TGTGCCAGCAGTCGCGGGGGGGCTAGCACAGATACGCAGTATTTT
CDR3: CASSRGGASTDTQYF

D: NA
size: few
J: TRBJ2-1
V: TRBV7-2
DNA: TGTGCCAGCAGAAATGACCCGGGCGGTGACAATGAGCAGTTCTTC
CDR3: CASRNDPGGDNEQFF

D: NA
size: NA
J: TRBJ2-7
V: TRBV14
DNA: TGTGCCAGCAGCCAAGATGAAGCCATCCCCTACGAGCAGTACTTC
CDR3: CASSQDEAIPYEQYF

D: NA
size: NA
J: TRBJ2-1
V: TRBV27
DNA: TGTGCCAGCCTGACAAGGAATGAGCAGTTCTTC
CDR3: CASLTRNEQFF

D: NA
size: NA
J: TRBJ1-2
V: TRBV9
DNA: TGTGCCAGCAGGCAGGGATCTAACTATGGCTACACCTTC
CDR3: CASRQGSNYGYTF

D: NA
size: once
J: TRBJ2-3
V: TRBV30
DNA: TGTGCCTGGAGCCTAGGCCCCAGCGGGGATACGCAGTATTTT
CDR3: CAWSLGPSGDTQYF

D: NA
size: NA
J: TRBJ1-5
V: TRBV7-2
DNA: TGTGCCAGCAGCGTGGTGAAAAATCAGCCCCAGCATTTT
CDR3: CASSVVKNQPQHF

D: TRBD1
size: few
J: TRBJ2-3
V: TRBV2
DNA: TGTGCCAGCATAAGACAGGGAGATAGCACAGATACGCAGTATTTT
CDR3: CASIRQGDSTDTQYF

D: TRBD2
size: many
J: TRBJ2-3
V: TRBV19
DNA: TGTGCCAGTAGTCAATCGACTAGCGGGGGGCCAATGGATACGCAGTATTTT
CDR3: CASSQSTSGGPMDTQYF

D: NA
size: NA
J: TRBJ2-2
V: TRBV30
DNA: TGTGCCTGGAGTTTCACCGGGGAGCTGTTTTTT
CDR3: CAWSFTGELFF

D: NA
size: once
J: TRBJ1-1
V: TRBV30
DNA: TGTGCCTGGAGTGAAGATAGGGACACTGAAGCTTTCTTT
CDR3: CAWSEDRDTEAFF

D: TRBD2
size: NA
J: TRBJ2-7
V: TRBV4-3
DNA: TGCGCCAGCAGCCCACAACTAGCGGGGGAAGGAGTAATCTCCTACGAGCAGTACTTC
CDR3: CASSPQLAGEGVISYEQYF

D: TRBD2
size: NA
J: TRBJ2-1
V: TRBV30
DNA: TGTGCCTGGAGTGTTCCTAGCGGGGTCTACAATGAGCAGTTCTTC
CDR3: CAWSVPSGVYNEQFF

D: TRBD2
size: NA
J: TRBJ2-2
V: TRBV19
DNA: TGTGCCAGTAGTATAGGAGCGGGGGACACCGGGGAGCTGTTTTTT
CDR3: CASSIGAGDTGELFF

D: TRBD1
size: NA
J: TRBJ1-1
V: TRBV28
DNA: TGTGCCAGTTTCGGCCCCGGGACAGTGGCTTTCTTT
CDR3: CASFGPGTVAFF

D: NA
size: NA
J: TRBJ1-2
V: TRBV19
DNA: TGTGCCAGTGGCCTACCAGCCAACTATGGCTACACCTTC
CDR3: CASGLPANYGYTF

D: NA
size: few
J: TRBJ2-1
V: TRBV29-1
DNA: TGCAGCGTCCCTCCCGAATGGCGGGGGCCACACAATGAGCAGTTCTTC
CDR3: CSVPPEWRGPHNEQFF

D: NA
size: NA
J: TRBJ2-6
V: TRBV4-3
DNA: TGCGCCAGCAGCCACTCCAAATCCAACGTCCTGACTTTC
CDR3: CASSHSKSNVLTF